The clone carrying this T cell receptor beta chain came up a few times. Additional DNA sequences in this sample encode the identical CDR3. Per the original methods: Nucleated cell number was recorded as an estimate derived from reference gene primer amplification. Using immunoSEQ multiplex PCR, the repertoire was profiled, and TCRdb retains in-frame clones only, with some absent. V and J calls and clone size are given by that table; D and trimming were obtained from the DNA. The sample yields about 36,000 clones, less than 90% seen once. The sample originates from a study of blood T cell repertoires in COVID-19. About the study: There were acute and convalescent COVID-19 samples, and they came from the United States, Italy and Spain.

V lost 1 base and J 8 bases, leaving 11 bases between the germline ends. Germline CDR1 and CDR2: SGHTA and FQGTGA. The CDR3 covers 13 residues. The rearrangement joins TRBV7-3 to TRBJ1-2; maybe TRBD1 (5 bases). The sample taken for sequencing was peripheral blood. The clonotype was recovered from a man aged 70-80 years with acute or convalescent COVID-19. This CDR3 is CASSLNGGEGYTF. CDR3 nucleotide sequence: TGTGCCAGCAGCTTAAACGGGGGTGAGGGCTACACCTTC.